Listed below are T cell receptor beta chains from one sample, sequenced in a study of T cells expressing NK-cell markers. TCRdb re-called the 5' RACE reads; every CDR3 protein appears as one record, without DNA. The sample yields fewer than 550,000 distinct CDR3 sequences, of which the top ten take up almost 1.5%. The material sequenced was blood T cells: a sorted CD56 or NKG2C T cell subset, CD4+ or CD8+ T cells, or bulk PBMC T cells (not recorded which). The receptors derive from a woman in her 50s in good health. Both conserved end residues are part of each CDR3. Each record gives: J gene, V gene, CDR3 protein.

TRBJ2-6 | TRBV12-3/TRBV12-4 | CASSFTGTGGSSGANVLTF
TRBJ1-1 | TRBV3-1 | CASSQGQGMYEAFF
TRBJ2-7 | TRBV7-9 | CASSLEGRGTYEQYF
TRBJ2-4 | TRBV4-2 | CASSHHHTSVKNIQYF
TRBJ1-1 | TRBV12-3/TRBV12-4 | CASSFLLMNTEAFF
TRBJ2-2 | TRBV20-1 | CSAPGTSGITNTGELFF
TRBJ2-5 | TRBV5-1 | CASSPSDRETQYF
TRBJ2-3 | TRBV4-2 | CASSQEGGLTAGITDTQYF
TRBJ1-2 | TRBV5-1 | CASSLSFDGYTF
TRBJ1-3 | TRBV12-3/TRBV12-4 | CASSLSRLSGNTIYF
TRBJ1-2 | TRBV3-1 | CASSQDGAGYGYTF
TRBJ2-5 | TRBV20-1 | CSARDPSSGRYQETQYF
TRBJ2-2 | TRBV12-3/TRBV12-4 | CASSSSPTGELFF
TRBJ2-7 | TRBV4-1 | CASSLQTGGKFYEQYF
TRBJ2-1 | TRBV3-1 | CASSQDLGYGEQFF
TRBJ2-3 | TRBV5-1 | CASSSPGLLGSGDTQYF
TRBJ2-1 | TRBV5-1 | CASSLGLAGELYNEQFF
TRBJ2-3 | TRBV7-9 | CASSLVTPTDTQYF
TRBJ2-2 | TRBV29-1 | CSGSTGDTGELFF
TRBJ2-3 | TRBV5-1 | CASSDLGDTQYF
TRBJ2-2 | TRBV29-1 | CSVCDSNTGELFF
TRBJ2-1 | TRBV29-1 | CSVEVGPLAGNEQFF
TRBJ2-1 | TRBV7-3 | CASSLVQGAFNEQFF
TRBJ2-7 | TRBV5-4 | CASSFYGSSYEQYF
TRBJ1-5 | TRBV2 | CASKGGEKQPQHF
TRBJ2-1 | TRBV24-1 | CATSPVAERNNEQFF
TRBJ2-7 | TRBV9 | CASSARTGTSGYEQYF
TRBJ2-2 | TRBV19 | CASQAGAVGELFF
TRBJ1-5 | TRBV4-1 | CASSRQEPNQPQHF
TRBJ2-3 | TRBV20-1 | CSAGPLDTQYF
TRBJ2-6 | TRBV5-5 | CASSPRGAPGGANVLTF
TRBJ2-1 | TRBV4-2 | CASSHADRGNEQFF
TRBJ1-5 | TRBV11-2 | CASSPSAGFQPQHF
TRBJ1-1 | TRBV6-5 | CASGPREMNTEAFF
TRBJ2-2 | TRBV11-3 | CASRPGGSRNTGELFF
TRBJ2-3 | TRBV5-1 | CASSLNGGRATDTQYF
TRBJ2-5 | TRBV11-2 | CASSSSVSILQETQYF
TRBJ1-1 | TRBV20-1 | CSARRAQMNTEAFF
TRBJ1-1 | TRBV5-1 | CASSPQGGSSTEAFF
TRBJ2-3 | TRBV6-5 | CASRPGLAGGTQYF
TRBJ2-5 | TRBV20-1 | CSALRLAGALETQYF
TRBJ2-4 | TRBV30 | CAWSGGGYAKNIQYF
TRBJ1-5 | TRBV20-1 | CSATSTVDPNQPQHF
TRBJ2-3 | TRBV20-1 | CSATRTGQVNTDTQYF
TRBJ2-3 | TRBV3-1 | CASSQVGLGADTQYF
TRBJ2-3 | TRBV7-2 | CASSLAGGLGADTQYF
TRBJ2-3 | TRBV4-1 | CASSPLRTSGSGATDTQYF
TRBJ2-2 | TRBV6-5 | CASSFQGRVNTGELFF
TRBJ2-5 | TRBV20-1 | CSAFPRGRTQYF
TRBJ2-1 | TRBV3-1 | CASSQDVLTGAVQGEQFF